The 3 T cell receptor beta chains given below trace back to one sample, sequenced in a study of early stage breast cancer tumors. Some clones are missing from TCRdb's copy, which holds only in-frame ones; the method was immunoSEQ multiplex PCR. The top ten hold roughly 3.5% of the sample, which has about 51,000 clones, 78% seen once. What was sequenced was blood. These receptors were obtained from a person aged 35-49 years with breast cancer.

In this sample, this clone turned up a few times. This chain uses TRBV5-8 with TRBJ2-7, with 7 bases aligning to TRBD1. J was trimmed by 1 base and V by 4 bases; bases with no gene match: 8. Germline CDR1 is SGHTS and CDR2 is YDEGEE. There are 15 residues in the CDR3. This chain's CDR3 is CASSHLGQSSYEQYF. The CDR3 DNA reads TGTGCCAGCAGCCACCTGGGACAGTCGTCCTACGAGCAGTACTTC.

V usage is TRBV7-8 and J usage is TRBJ1-5; TRBD1 aligns across 8 bases. The CDR3 spans 15 residues. Germline CDR1 SGHVS, CDR2 FQNEAQ. The junction had 4 bases not matched to a gene; V was cut back by 3 bases and J by 3 bases. DNA for the CDR3: TGTGCCAGCAGCTTTACGACAGGGGCCAATCAGCCCCAGCATTTT. Residues: CASSFTTGANQPQHF.

This rearrangement joins TRBV14 to TRBJ2-6; D is uncertain. This CDR3 region has 15 residues. Germline CDR1 is SGHDN and CDR2 is FVKESK. The V gene lost 6 bases and the J gene lost 4 bases, with 13 bases spanning the gap. CDR3 coding DNA: TGTGCCAGCAGGAGTACAAGGCAAGGGGCCAACGTCCTGACTTTC. Its protein is CASRSTRQGANVLTF.